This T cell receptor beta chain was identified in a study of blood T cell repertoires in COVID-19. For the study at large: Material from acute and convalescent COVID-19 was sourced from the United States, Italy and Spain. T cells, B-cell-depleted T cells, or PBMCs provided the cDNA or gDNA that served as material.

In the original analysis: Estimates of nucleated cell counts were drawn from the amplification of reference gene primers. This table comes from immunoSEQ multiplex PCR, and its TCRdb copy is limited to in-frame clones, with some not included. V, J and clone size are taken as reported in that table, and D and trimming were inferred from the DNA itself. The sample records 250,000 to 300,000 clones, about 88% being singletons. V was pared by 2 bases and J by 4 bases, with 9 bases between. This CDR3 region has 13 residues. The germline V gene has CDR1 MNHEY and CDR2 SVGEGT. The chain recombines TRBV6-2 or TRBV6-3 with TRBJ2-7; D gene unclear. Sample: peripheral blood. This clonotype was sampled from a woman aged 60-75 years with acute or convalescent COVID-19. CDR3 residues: CASSYGRRYEQYF. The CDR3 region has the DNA TGTGCCAGCAGTTACGGCCGCCGTTACGAGCAGTACTTC.